What follows are 2 T cell receptor beta chains derived from one specimen sequenced in a study of beta chain features in type 1 diabetes (dated 2018 in TCRdb). No cognate antigen is known for these TCRs. Library preparation employed the immunoSEQ multiplex PCR assay. The entire amount of isolated RNA was reverse transcribed using the High Capacity cDNA Reverse Transcription Kit, so the sequenced TCRB transcripts were expressed ones. TCRdb obtained this table from immuneACCESS and retained in-frame rearrangements with V and J assigned. These tables miss some clones; where compared with another copy, unresolved V genes account for less than half of the shortfall, and the remainder is unexplained. Recorded for this sample are more than 250,000 clones; about 20% of them occurred a single time. The ten largest clones add up to less than 0.035% of the sample. Results and caveats for the whole study, not just this receptor: A moderate but significant shortening of TCRB CDR3 length was observed in type 1 diabetes patients in all four CD4+ subsets.

Sequencing used naive CD4+ T cells from blood. The meaning of the sample's cell subset or site label: true naive CD4+ T cells. These receptors came from a woman aged 35 to 49 with type 1 diabetes.

This sequence joins TRBV5-1 and TRBJ2-7; TRBD1 agrees at 12 bases. CDR1 is SGHRS, CDR2 YFSETQ, per germline. With V trimmed by 4 bases and J by 7 bases, 9 bases remained unmatched. CDR3 size: 15 residues. DNA of the CDR3: TGCGCCAGCAGCCCATGGGGACAGGGGGCAGCAGAGCAGTACTTC. As protein: CASSPWGQGAAEQYF.

This clone was seen a handful of times. V gene TRBV7-9 combines with J gene TRBJ2-2; D perhaps matches TRBD1 (7 bases). Germline lookup yields CDR1 SEHNR and CDR2 FQNEAQ (reference sequence). The CDR3 is 15 amino acids. Trimming shortened V by 5 bases and J by 3 bases, and 13 bases separated the two germline ends. The CDR3 DNA is TGTGCCAGCAGCGGGGGCGGGACAGACACCGGGGAGCTGTTTTTT. It specifies CASSGGGTDTGELFF.